The 32 T cell receptor beta chains reported below all come from one sample, sequenced in a study of T cell responses to AZD1222 COVID-19 vaccine. Generated by immunoSEQ multiplex PCR, the TCRdb table keeps only in-frame clones and is missing some. The data hold approximately 140,000 clones, with 91% observed a single time. The starting material was peripheral blood, obtained on day 0 of AZD1222 vaccination. Receptor source: an adult in good health.

The V call is TRBV3-1 (or the pseudogene TRBV3-2), the J call TRBJ1-1, with 9 bases aligning to TRBD1. This CDR3 has 14 residues. J gave up 6 bases and V 0 bases, and 2 bases lay outside the gene matches. Germline V gene data show CDR1 as LGHDT and CDR2 as YNNKEL (reference sequence). The CDR3 reads CASSQEDRGPEAFF. CDR3 nucleotides: TGTGCCAGCAGCCAAGAGGACAGGGGACCTGAAGCTTTCTTT.

This sequence joins TRBV11-3 and TRBJ2-3, with 13 bases that match TRBD2. There are 14 residues in the CDR3. Germline V gives CDR1 SGHNT, CDR2 YENEEA. With V trimmed by 5 bases and J by 6 bases, 2 bases remained unmatched. The CDR3, as DNA: TGTGCCAGCAGCCAGACTAGCGGGAGGGATACGCAGTATTTT. This sequence encodes CASSQTSGRDTQYF.

The chain couples TRBV5-1 to TRBJ2-3; 12 nucleotides match TRBD2. Germline CDR1 is SGHRS and CDR2 is YFSETQ. The V segment lost 6 bases and the J segment 3 bases; nucleotides outside the gene matches: 8. The length of the CDR3 is 16 residues. The CDR3 DNA follows: TGCGCCAGCACCCTTCTAGCGGGGGGGCGTACAGATACGCAGTATTTT. It codes for CASTLLAGGRTDTQYF. The full variable domain, completed using reference TRBV5-1 and TRBJ2-3, is KAGVTQTPRYLIKTRGQQVTLSCSPISGHRSVSWYQQTPGQGLQFLFEYFSETQRNKGNFPGRFSGRQFSNSRSEMNVSTLELGDSALYLCASTLLAGGRTDTQYFGPGTRLTVL.

CDR3 sequence: CASSTQKNTEAFF. In DNA, the CDR3 is TGTGCCAGTAGTACCCAGAAGAACACTGAAGCTTTCTTT. J is TRBJ1-1 and V is TRBV19; D remains unclear. The CDR3 is 13 residues long. V lost 4 bases and J lost 1, with 7 bases in between. Germline CDR1 reads LNHDA; CDR2 reads SQIVND (reference sequence).

The genes are TRBV7-9 and TRBJ2-2; 13 bases align to TRBD2. Germline V CDR1 and CDR2: SEHNR, FQNEAQ (reference sequence). The V and J ends lost 10 bases and 4 bases, in that order; junction bases with no gene match: 12. This CDR3 region has 17 residues. The CDR3 sequence: CATIGLAGVMGTGELFF. DNA of the CDR3: TGTGCCACCATCGGACTAGCGGGGGTCATGGGCACCGGGGAGCTGTTTTTT.

The rearrangement links TRBV5-6 to TRBJ2-7, with 9 nucleotides matching TRBD2. With 6 bases clipped from V and 5 bases from J, the junction kept 12 bases outside the gene matches. The CDR3 consists of 15 residues. CDR1 is SGHDT, CDR2 YYEEEE, per germline. CDR3 in DNA: TGTGCCAGCACCTTAGTGGGACTAGCCATCCACGAGCAGTACTTC. Translating it yields CASTLVGLAIHEQYF.

The table lists this clone with a few counts. The gene calls are TRBV28 and TRBJ1-1, with D perhaps TRBD1 (5 bases). Trimming pared 3 bases from V and 5 bases from J, leaving 16 bases between. Germline-derived CDR1 and CDR2 are MDHEN and SYDVKM. This CDR3 is 15 amino acids long. The CDR3 loop reads CASSFQAGSGTEAFF. The DNA for the CDR3 is TGTGCCAGCAGTTTCCAGGCAGGGTCGGGAACTGAAGCTTTCTTT.

V is TRBV27 and J is TRBJ1-6; TRBD1 matches at 9 bases. V shed 4 bases, J shed 7 bases, and the junction held 8 bases outside the gene matches. Germline V gene lookup returns CDR1 MNHEY and CDR2 SMNVEV (reference sequence). The CDR3 is 16 amino acids. CDR3 sequence: CASSYQTGTGNSPLHF. The CDR3 nucleotides are TGTGCCAGCAGTTATCAAACCGGGACAGGGAATTCACCCCTCCACTTT.

The gene calls are TRBV24-1 and TRBJ2-1, with TRBD2 matching 7 bases. Per germline, CDR1 KGHDR and CDR2 SFDVKD. CDR3 size: 14 residues. The ends lost 10 bases at V and 7 bases at J; junction bases unmatched: 12. The CDR3 DNA reads as TGTGCCACAGAAGCTGGGCGGGGAGGGAATGAGCAGTTCTTC. This codes for CATEAGRGGNEQFF.

Only one count was recorded for this clone. The V gene is TRBV7-2, the J gene TRBJ1-5; 7 bases align to TRBD1. The CDR3 runs 14 residues. The V gene end was trimmed by 5 bases and the J gene end by 3 bases; junction bases not matched to a gene: 4. Per germline, CDR1 SGHTA and CDR2 FQGNSA. CDR3 region: CASSADRLNQPQHF. The CDR3 DNA reads as TGTGCCAGCAGCGCGGACAGGCTCAATCAGCCCCAGCATTTT.

This sequence joins TRBV6-5 and TRBJ2-7, with a weak D call TRBD1 (5 bases). Trimming removed 8 bases from V and 0 bases from J, with 14 bases in between. CDR3 length: 14 residues. The germline gives CDR1 MNHEY, CDR2 SVGAGI. The CDR3 sequence is CASRFVDNSYEQYF. The CDR3 DNA sequence: TGTGCCAGCCGCTTTGTGGACAACTCCTACGAGCAGTACTTC.

The chain combines TRBV14 with TRBJ1-1, with TRBD1 matching over 7 bases. V gave up 1 base and J gave up 1 base; unmatched junction bases: 6. Germline CDR1 and CDR2: SGHDN and FVKESK. This CDR3 has 16 amino acids. CDR3 bases: TGTGCCAGCAGCCAAGTGGGGGGACAGAAGAACACTGAAGCTTTCTTT. Its translation: CASSQVGGQKNTEAFF.

The rearrangement joins TRBV10-3 to TRBJ1-5; 10 bases map to TRBD1. With V trimmed by 2 bases and J by 5 bases, 6 bases remained unmatched. CDR1 is ENHRY and CDR2 is SYGVKD in the germline V gene. This CDR3 has 16 residues. This chain's CDR3 is CAISEGGTGEDQPQHF. CDR3 DNA: TGTGCCATCAGTGAGGGGGGGACAGGGGAGGATCAGCCCCAGCATTTT.

CDR3 bases: TGTGCCAGTAGTATAGTACCGGGACGCATGAAGACCCAGTACTTC. It is translated as CASSIVPGRMKTQYF. The rearrangement uses TRBV19 and TRBJ2-5; possibly TRBD1 or TRBD2 for D (5 bases each). With 1 base removed from V and 6 bases from J, the gap between germline ends came to 15 bases. Germline CDR1 and CDR2: LNHDA and SQIVND (reference sequence). CDR3 size: 15 residues.

This rearrangement joins TRBV9 to TRBJ2-3; weak D call: TRBD2 (5 bases). V was cut by 0 bases and J by 4 bases, with 12 bases left in between. The germline CDR1 and CDR2 sequences are SGDLS and YYNGEE. There are 15 residues in the CDR3. This CDR3 is CASSVEPGDADTQYF. DNA of the CDR3: TGTGCCAGCAGCGTAGAGCCCGGGGATGCAGATACGCAGTATTTT.

The chain joins TRBV7-9 to TRBJ1-5; D is ambiguous. Germline V gene lookup returns CDR1 SEHNR and CDR2 FQNEAQ (reference sequence). The CDR3 runs 12 residues. V was cut by 1 base and J by 7 bases, with 5 bases left in between. This chain's CDR3 is CASSLEQQPQHF. DNA for the CDR3: TGTGCCAGCAGCTTAGAACAGCAGCCCCAGCATTTT. The complete variable domain, with remaining parts taken from reference TRBV7-9 and TRBJ1-5, reads DTGVSQNPRHKITKRGQNVTFRCDPISEHNRLYWYRQTLGQGPEFLTYFQNEAQLEKSRLLSDRFSAERPKGSFSTLEIQRTEQGDSAMYLCASSLEQQPQHFGDGTRLSIL.

The chain combines TRBV2 with TRBJ2-1; 7 bases agree with TRBD1. Germline V gene data show CDR1 as SNHLY and CDR2 as FYNNEI. The CDR3 totals 17 residues. CDR3 residues: CAGHSKFATGHLDEQFF. The CDR3 DNA reads TGTGCAGGGCACAGCAAGTTCGCGACAGGGCATTTGGATGAGCAGTTCTTC. The whole variable domain, filled in from reference TRBV2 and TRBJ2-1, reads EPEVTQTPSHQVTQMGQEVILRCVPISNHLYFYWYRQILGQKVEFLVSFYNNEISEKSEIFDDQFSVERPDGSNFTLKIRSTKLEDSAMYFCAGHSKFATGHLDEQFFGPGTRLTVL.

The gene calls are TRBV28 and TRBJ2-1; 10 bases are shared with TRBD2. The CDR3 loop spans 15 amino acids. After removal of 2 bases from V and 10 bases from J, the junction contained 8 bases not matched to a gene. Germline V lookup: CDR1 MDHEN, CDR2 SYDVKM. The CDR3 reads CASSLMLAGAREQFF. The CDR3 DNA reads TGTGCCAGCAGTTTAATGCTAGCGGGGGCGCGGGAGCAGTTCTTC.

The CDR3, as DNA: TGCGCCAGCAGCCAAGGCGGGGCGATAGATACGCAGTATTTT. Encoded protein: CASSQGGAIDTQYF. V usage is TRBV4-3 and J usage is TRBJ2-3, with D possibly matching TRBD2 (6 bases). CDR1 and CDR2 from the germline V gene are LGHNA and YSLEER. This CDR3 has 14 residues. V lost 1 base to trimming and J lost 5 bases, with 10 bases between them.

The chain combines TRBV2 with TRBJ2-5; TRBD1 aligns across 7 bases. This CDR3 contains 13 residues. Germline lookup yields CDR1 SNHLY and CDR2 FYNNEI. The trim removed 2 bases at V and 7 bases at J, leaving 4 bases unmatched. CDR3 coding DNA: TGTGCCAGCAGTGAACAGGGGGTCGGGACCCAGTACTTC. Amino acid sequence: CASSEQGVGTQYF. Variable domain in full (rest from reference TRBV2 and TRBJ2-5): EPEVTQTPSHQVTQMGQEVILRCVPISNHLYFYWYRQILGQKVEFLVSFYNNEISEKSEIFDDQFSVERPDGSNFTLKIRSTKLEDSAMYFCASSEQGVGTQYFGPGTRLLVL.

The chain has TRBV7-2 and TRBJ1-5, with a possible D match to TRBD1 (5 bases). Germline V CDR1 and CDR2: SGHTA, FQGNSA. The V end was cut by 2 bases, the J end by 0 bases, with 5 bases between. The CDR3 extends over 14 amino acids. CDR3 residues: CASSLQGSNQPQHF. The CDR3 bases are TGTGCCAGCAGCTTACAGGGTAGCAATCAGCCCCAGCATTTT. Filled out from reference TRBV7-2 and TRBJ1-5, the complete variable domain reads GAGVSQSPSNKVTEKGKDVELRCDPISGHTALYWYRQSLGQGLEFLIYFQGNSAPDKSGLPSDRFSAERTGGSVSTLTIQRTQQEDSAVYLCASSLQGSNQPQHFGDGTRLSIL.

The gene calls are TRBV19 and TRBJ1-3; possibly TRBD1 for D (6 bases). The V and J ends lost 5 bases and 4 bases respectively, with 9 bases between them. Germline CDR1 LNHDA, CDR2 SQIVND (reference sequence). CDR3 length: 13 residues. CDR3 amino acids: CASSWDTGNTIYF. The DNA for the CDR3 is TGTGCCAGTAGTTGGGACACCGGAAACACCATATATTTT.

This chain links TRBV28 with TRBJ2-6, with D unclear. V lost 3 bases and J lost 1, with 7 bases in between. The CDR3 totals 15 residues. Germline V gene sequence: CDR1 MDHEN, CDR2 SYDVKM. CDR3 amino acids: CASSFFRSGANVLTF. The DNA for the CDR3 is TGTGCCAGCAGTTTTTTTAGGTCTGGGGCCAACGTCCTGACTTTC.

The chain is built from TRBV4-1 and TRBJ1-2; D call uncertain. Trimming pared 1 base from V and 4 bases from J, leaving 16 bases between. Per germline, CDR1 MGHRA and CDR2 YSYEKL. This CDR3 has 16 residues. The CDR3 protein is CASSQVKGERFYGYTF. CDR3 nucleotide sequence: TGCGCCAGCAGCCAAGTTAAGGGAGAAAGGTTCTATGGCTACACCTTC.

This clone was detected only a few times. The chain joins TRBV2 to TRBJ1-4, with 7 bases identical to TRBD1. Germline assignment: CDR1 SNHLY and CDR2 FYNNEI. Trimming took 7 bases from V and 8 from J; bases not matched to a gene: 7. This CDR3 spans 13 amino acids. The DNA for the CDR3 is TGTGCCAGCATAAGGACAGGAGGCGAAAAACTGTTTTTT. Amino acids: CASIRTGGEKLFF. The whole variable domain, filled in from reference TRBV2 and TRBJ1-4, reads EPEVTQTPSHQVTQMGQEVILRCVPISNHLYFYWYRQILGQKVEFLVSFYNNEISEKSEIFDDQFSVERPDGSNFTLKIRSTKLEDSAMYFCASIRTGGEKLFFGSGTQLSVL.

The V call is TRBV4-1, the J call TRBJ2-5; tentatively, D is TRBD2 (5 bases). With 4 bases removed from V and 1 base from J, the gap between germline ends came to 13 bases. The CDR3 loop spans 15 amino acids. Per the germline V gene, CDR1 is MGHRA and CDR2 is YSYEKL. CDR3 protein: CASSPNTGFQETQYF. The CDR3, as DNA: TGCGCCAGCAGCCCGAATACGGGGTTCCAAGAGACCCAGTACTTC.

The chain employs TRBV14 and TRBJ2-5, with D perhaps TRBD1 (5 bases). V gave up 3 bases and J gave up 5 bases, with 16 bases separating them. Germline CDR1 and CDR2: SGHDN and FVKESK. This CDR3 region has 15 residues. The CDR3 here is CASSQLYQKGETQYF. CDR3 in DNA: TGTGCCAGCAGCCAGCTATACCAGAAGGGGGAGACCCAGTACTTC.

The chain joins TRBV7-8 to TRBJ1-4; weak D call: TRBD1 (6 bases). Per the germline V gene, CDR1 is SGHVS and CDR2 is FQNEAQ. V was pared by 4 bases and J by 8 bases, with 17 bases between. The CDR3 is 15 amino acids. DNA for the CDR3: TGTGCCAGCAGCTCGGCCCCTCGGGGGGCCGAAAAACTGTTTTTT. Amino acids: CASSSAPRGAEKLFF.

This clone is deemed medium-sized. The J gene is TRBJ1-5, the V gene TRBV18, with 7 bases identical to TRBD1. This CDR3 has 14 residues. CDR1 is KGHSH, CDR2 LQKENI, per germline. The trim removed 6 bases at V and 7 bases at J, leaving 9 bases unmatched. The CDR3 DNA reads TGTGCCAGCTCCGGGGCGCAGGGGGACCAGCCCCAGCATTTT. Amino acid sequence: CASSGAQGDQPQHF.

The rearrangement joins TRBV7-2 to TRBJ1-1, with D hard to call. The CDR3 spans 13 residues. CDR1 and CDR2 (germline): SGHTA, FQGNSA. V lost 1 base to trimming and J lost 4 bases, with 7 bases between them. CDR3 bases: TGTGCCAGCAGCTTAGTTATGCGCACTGAAGCTTTCTTT. This sequence encodes CASSLVMRTEAFF.

The gene calls are TRBV6-2 or TRBV6-3 and TRBJ1-5; maybe TRBD1 (5 bases). The germline V and J ends were trimmed by 0 bases and 2 bases, with 8 bases remaining between them. The V gene's germline CDR1 is MNHEY and CDR2 SVGEGT. The CDR3 sequence is 15 residues long. The DNA of the CDR3 is TGTGCCAGCAGTTACTCGACCAGGGGCAATCAGCCCCAGCATTTT. Translation: CASSYSTRGNQPQHF.

The chain has TRBV5-1 and TRBJ2-1, with D perhaps being TRBD1 or TRBD2 (6 bases each). The CDR3 sequence is 16 residues long. Per germline, CDR1 SGHRS and CDR2 YFSETQ. V lost 4 bases, J lost 1 base, and 15 bases lay in between. CDR3 region: CASSLRGAGSYNEQFF. The DNA of the CDR3 is TGCGCCAGCAGCCTTAGGGGGGCGGGTTCCTACAATGAGCAGTTCTTC.